This T cell receptor (beta chain) was sequenced for a study of blood T cell repertoires in COVID-19. Study-wide context: The analysed material was cDNA or gDNA that came from T cells, B-cell-depleted T cells, or PBMCs.

The V end lost 3 bases, the J end lost 1 base, and 13 bases lay between the germline ends. The CDR3 runs to 15 residues. Germline values: CDR1 MNHEY, CDR2 SMNVEV (reference sequence). Original processing methods: Estimated nucleated cell counts came from reference gene primer amplification. Only in-frame clones appear in the TCRdb table, and some are missing; sequencing was by immunoSEQ multiplex PCR. V and J calls and clone size follow that table, whereas D and trimming were derived from the DNA. Counted here are around 110,000 clones, about 87% occurring once; the ten biggest clones make up approximately 6.2%.

The source of this sequence is a man over 45 with active or convalescent COVID-19. The chain recombines TRBV27 with TRBJ2-7; weak D call: TRBD2 (6 bases). Input material: peripheral blood. CDR3 residues: CASSFIADRSYEQYF. The CDR3 DNA reads TGTGCCAGCAGTTTTATAGCGGATCGTTCCTACGAGCAGTACTTC.